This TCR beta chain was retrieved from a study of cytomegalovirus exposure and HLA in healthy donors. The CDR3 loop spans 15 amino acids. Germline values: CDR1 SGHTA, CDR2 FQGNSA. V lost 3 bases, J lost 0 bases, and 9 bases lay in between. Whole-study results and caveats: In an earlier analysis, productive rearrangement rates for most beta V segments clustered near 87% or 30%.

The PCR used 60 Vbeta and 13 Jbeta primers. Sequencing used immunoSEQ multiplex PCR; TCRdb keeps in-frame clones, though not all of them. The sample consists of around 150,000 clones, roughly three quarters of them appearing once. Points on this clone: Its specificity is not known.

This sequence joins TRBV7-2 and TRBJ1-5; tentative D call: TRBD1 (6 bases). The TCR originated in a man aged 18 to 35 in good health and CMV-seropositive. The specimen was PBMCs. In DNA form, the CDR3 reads TGTGCCAGCAGCTTTGGACAGTATAGCAATCAGCCCCAGCATTTT. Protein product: CASSFGQYSNQPQHF.